The clone carrying this TCR beta chain was seen at least ten times. Its specificity is not known. TCRdb reanalysed the RACE reads using MiXCR and keeps one entry per CDR3 protein. Among 50,000 to 60,000 distinct CDR3 sequences, about an eighth were seen once, and the ten largest hold 2% to 3%. The CDR3 length is 11 residues. Trimming removed 5 bases from V and 6 bases from J; junction bases left unmatched: 0. The germline gives CDR1 LGHDT, CDR2 YNNKEL (reference sequence). This specimen comes from a study of human T cells and chemical hapten exposure. Across the study: The study lasted roughly 22 weeks, and patients were dosed weekly with diphenylcyclopropenone on the scalp throughout.

Time point of the sample: patch test 3, about 24 weeks after DPC sensitization. Treatment reported: therapeutic diphenylcyclopropenone sensitization with weekly scalp DPC. Only after blood had been drawn was each patch test applied. Broader study findings: The formation of large CDR3 similarity clusters by expanded TCRs significantly exceeded that of controls.

The sample here was whole blood, taken in connection with sensitization to the hapten diphenylcyclopropenone (DPC). The TCR sequence derives from a man younger than 40 with alopecia areata. Some clones in this sample may be carry-over from other donors' samples. The rearrangement uses TRBV3-1 and TRBJ2-7, with 8 bases aligning to TRBD1. CDR3 sequence reads: CASSDRGEQYF. The CDR3 nucleotides are TGTGCCAGCAGCGACAGGGGCGAGCAGTACTTC.